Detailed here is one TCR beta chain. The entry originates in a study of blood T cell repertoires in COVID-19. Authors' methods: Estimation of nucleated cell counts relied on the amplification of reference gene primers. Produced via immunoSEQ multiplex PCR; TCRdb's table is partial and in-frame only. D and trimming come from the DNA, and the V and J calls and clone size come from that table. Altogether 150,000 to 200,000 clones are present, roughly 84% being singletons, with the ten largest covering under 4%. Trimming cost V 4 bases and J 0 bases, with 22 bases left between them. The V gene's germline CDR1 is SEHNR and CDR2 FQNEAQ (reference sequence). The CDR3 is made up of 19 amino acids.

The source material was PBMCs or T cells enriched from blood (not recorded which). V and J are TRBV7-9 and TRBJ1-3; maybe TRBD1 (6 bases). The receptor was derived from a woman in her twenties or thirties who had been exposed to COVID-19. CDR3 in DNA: TGTGCCAGCAGCTCCCACGGGACATACATTCCTCGCTCTGGAAACACCATATATTTT. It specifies CASSSHGTYIPRSGNTIYF.